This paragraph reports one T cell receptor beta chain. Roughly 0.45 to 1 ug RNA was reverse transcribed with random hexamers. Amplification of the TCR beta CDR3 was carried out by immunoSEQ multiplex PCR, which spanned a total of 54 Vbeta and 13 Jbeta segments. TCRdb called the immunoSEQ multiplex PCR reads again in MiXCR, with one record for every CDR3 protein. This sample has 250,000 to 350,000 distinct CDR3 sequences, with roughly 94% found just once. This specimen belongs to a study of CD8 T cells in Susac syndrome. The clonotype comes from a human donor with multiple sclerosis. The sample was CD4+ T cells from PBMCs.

Here the CDR3 reads CSARETGWVYGYTF. As DNA, the CDR3 is TGCAGTGCTAGAGAGACAGGGTGGGTCTATGGCTACACCTTC. V is TRBV20-1 and J is TRBJ1-2, with 7 positions matching TRBD1. The CDR3 is 14 amino acids. The V gene's germline CDR1 is DFQATT and CDR2 SNEGSKA (reference sequence). Trimming removed 0 bases from V and 4 bases from J; junction bases left unmatched: 5.